This is a list of T cell receptor beta chains from one sample in a study of shared clonotypes between healthy human individuals. Only in-frame clones appear in the TCRdb table, and some are missing; sequencing was by immunoSEQ multiplex PCR. The sample carries some 2.3 million clones, approximately 95% recorded once. Sequencing was done on a sample of naive CD4+ T cells from PBMCs. Every receptor here comes from a man aged 18 to 30 in good health. Some clones in this sample may be carry-over from other donors' samples. CDR3s include the opening cysteine and the closing phenylalanine or tryptophan. Fields, in order: J gene, clone size, V gene, D gene, CDR3 DNA, CDR3 protein. D genes are given only for firm matches. A row's size may be missing; if present it is once, few, many or a size class.

TRBJ2-2	.	TRBV4-2	.	TGTGCCAGCAGCCGTAAAACCACCGGGGAGCTGTTTTTT	CASSRKTTGELFF
TRBJ2-7	.	TRBV28	.	TGTGCCAGCAGTGGGGCCTCGGTTGGTTTTCGCCGCTACGAGCAGTACTTC	CASSGASVGFRRYEQYF
TRBJ2-5	.	TRBV7-9	TRBD2	TGTGCCAGCAGCTTAGTCGGGGGGGAGACCCAGTACTTC	CASSLVGGETQYF
TRBJ2-7	once	TRBV9	TRBD2	TGTGCCAGCAGCGCTCGGGGGGAGCGGTTGGACGAGCAGTACTTC	CASSARGERLDEQYF
TRBJ2-7	.	TRBV5-8	.	TGTGCCAGCAGCTTTTCGGGCGGAGACTACGAGCAGTACTTC	CASSFSGGDYEQYF
TRBJ2-3	.	TRBV5-1	.	TGCGCCAGCAGCCTGAGCGGGCGGCCCAGCACAGATACGCAGTATTTT	CASSLSGRPSTDTQYF
TRBJ1-2	once	TRBV19	.	TGTGCCAGTTTCTCGGGCAACTATGGCTACACCTTC	CASFSGNYGYTF
TRBJ2-5	.	TRBV5-6	.	TGTGCCAGCAGCGCAACCACAGGGTCCAGGACCCAGTACTTC	CASSATTGSRTQYF
TRBJ2-5	.	TRBV14	TRBD2	TGTGCCAGCAGCCGAGCTAGCGGGAGCGGGGAGACCCAGTACTTC	CASSRASGSGETQYF
TRBJ2-6	.	TRBV19	.	TGTGCCAGTAGTTTGTCTGGGGGCTCTGGGGCCAACGTCCTGACTTTC	CASSLSGGSGANVLTF
TRBJ2-7	.	TRBV7-9	TRBD2	TGTGCCAGCAGCTTGCTTAGCGGGAGTTCCTTGGAGCAGTACTTC	CASSLLSGSSLEQYF
TRBJ2-3	.	TRBV4-3	TRBD2	TGCGCCAGCAGCCAAGCTTCTAGCGGGAGTGCGGATACGCAGTATTTT	CASSQASSGSADTQYF
TRBJ2-7	.	TRBV27	.	TGTGCCAGCAGTTTAGGTCGACAAGCCCTAGGCTACGAGCAGTACTTC	CASSLGRQALGYEQYF
TRBJ2-7	.	TRBV4-1	TRBD1	TGCGCCAGCAGCCAGAGTGGGTCGGGACAGCTTTACGAGCAGTACTTC	CASSQSGSGQLYEQYF
TRBJ2-6	.	TRBV18	TRBD1	TGTGCCAGCTCATCGTTATCCGGACAGGGGATGATTGGGGCCAACGTCCTGACTTTC	CASSSLSGQGMIGANVLTF
TRBJ2-7	.	TRBV7-2	.	TGTGCCAGCAGCTTAGGTGGCGGGTTCTACGAGCAGTACTTC	CASSLGGGFYEQYF
TRBJ2-7	.	TRBV15	.	TGTGCCACCAGCAGAGATGAGGGAAGCAGGACCTACGAGCAGTACTTC	CATSRDEGSRTYEQYF